These 32 T cell receptor beta chains were all obtained from the same sample, sequenced in a study of read filtering for tumor transcriptome and immune sequencing. This library used around 400 ng RNA and molecular barcoded adaptors spanning alpha/delta and beta/gamma chains. TCRdb itself ran the reads through MiXCR, one entry per CDR3 protein. The table has approximately 140,000 distinct CDR3 sequences, 13% seen once. Input material: a population of CD138-negative cells sorted from bone marrow. All receptors come from a donor aged 40 or older with multiple myeloma.

This clonotype has at least ten counts. This chain links TRBV5-4 with TRBJ2-7; D is undetermined. Trimming pared 4 bases from V and 2 bases from J, leaving 4 bases between. The CDR3 totals 11 residues. The germline V gene has CDR1 SGHNT and CDR2 YYREEE (reference sequence). In DNA, the CDR3 is TGTGCCAGCAGCGGGGCCTACGAGCAGTACTTC. Translating it yields CASSGAYEQYF.

This clonotype was seen at least ten times. The chain links TRBV5-1 to TRBJ2-2; D gene uncertain. V dropped 5 bases and J dropped 1 base, with 12 bases sitting between them. The germline CDR1 and CDR2 sequences are SGHRS and YFSETQ. The CDR3 has 15 amino acids. The CDR3 coding sequence is TGCGCCAGCAGTAGTTACGTGAGGAACACCGGGGAGCTGTTTTTT. It translates to CASSSYVRNTGELFF.

This clonotype was seen a few times. A much larger clonotype is one base distant, so this may be a read error. Without the conserved terminal phenylalanine or tryptophan, this CDR3 likely stems from a read error. V gene TRBV12-3 or TRBV12-4 combines with J gene TRBJ2-5; 10 nucleotides line up with TRBD2. Germline trimming cut 5 bases from V and 4 bases from J; bases unmatched to any gene: 4. This CDR3 has 14 amino acids. CDR3 loop: CASSLSGRGETQYL. The CDR3 bases are TGTGCCAGCAGTCTCAGCGGGAGGGGAGAGACCCAGTACCTC.

This clonotype appeared many times. V gene TRBV9 combines with J gene TRBJ2-1; perhaps TRBD2 as D (5 bases). The CDR3 contains 14 residues. V gave up 4 bases and J gave up 7 bases, with 15 bases separating them. Germline lookup yields CDR1 SGDLS and CDR2 YYNGEE. The CDR3 DNA follows: TGTGCCAGCAGCACCCGACTAAATACAAATGAGCAGTTCTTC. Translated, it gives CASSTRLNTNEQFF.

The chain is built from TRBV12-5 and TRBJ1-1; D unresolved. The germline CDR1 and CDR2 sequences are LGHNT and FRNRAP. The CDR3 has 14 amino acids. V was cut by 0 bases and J by 5 bases, with 10 bases left in between. The CDR3 loop is CASGLVDGGTEAFF. The CDR3 DNA reads TGTGCTAGTGGTTTGGTAGACGGCGGAACTGAAGCTTTCTTT.

This rearrangement joins TRBV25-1 to TRBJ2-3, with D possibly being TRBD1 (6 bases). The germline V gene encodes CDR1 MGHDK and CDR2 SYGVNS. This CDR3 is 13 amino acids long. Trimming cost V 6 bases and J 8 bases, with 15 bases left between them. The CDR3 sequence: CASRQGRPGTQYF. The CDR3 nucleotides read TGTGCCAGCAGACAGGGACGACCAGGTACGCAGTATTTT.

This clonotype was counted at least ten times. V is TRBV7-2 and J is TRBJ2-3, with 7 bases that match TRBD2. Trimming at V came to 2 bases and at J to 7 bases, leaving 9 bases not matched to a gene. In germline, CDR1 is SGHTA, CDR2 FQGNSA. This CDR3 is built from 15 residues. DNA for the CDR3: TGTGCCAGCAGCTTATGGGAGGGACGTCGAAATACGCAGTATTTT. This translates into CASSLWEGRRNTQYF.

V and J are TRBV7-3 and TRBJ2-1, with TRBD1 identical over 9 bases. J lost 4 bases, V lost 2 bases, and 3 bases had no gene match. Germline V lookup: CDR1 SGHTA, CDR2 FQGTGA. The CDR3 has 15 residues. CDR3 in DNA: TGTGCCAGCAGCTTAGGGGGACAGGGTTACAATGAGCAGTTCTTC. Encoded protein: CASSLGGQGYNEQFF.

This clonotype was detected ten times or more. The rearrangement uses TRBV6-6 and TRBJ2-6, with 12 bases matching TRBD2. The junction had 5 bases not matched to a gene; V was cut back by 0 bases and J by 2 bases. The CDR3 is made up of 19 amino acids. Germline V CDR1 and CDR2: MNHNY, SVGAGI (reference sequence). As DNA, the CDR3 is TGTGCCAGCAGTTACTCAGCACTAGCGGGAGGTGCTGGGGCCAACGTCCTGACTTTC. Protein: CASSYSALAGGAGANVLTF.

This clonotype was counted at least ten times. V and J are TRBV6-6 and TRBJ2-1; TRBD2 matches 8 bases. The germline V gene has CDR1 MNHNY and CDR2 SVGAGI (reference sequence). J lost 0 bases, V lost 6 bases, and 7 bases had no gene match. This CDR3 has 16 residues. The CDR3, as DNA: TGTGCCAGCAGGAGCGGGAGCCCCTCCTCCTACAATGAGCAGTTCTTC. Translated: CASRSGSPSSYNEQFF.

Comments on this clonotype: With a much larger clone just one base away, this may be a read error. The V gene is TRBV7-2, the J gene TRBJ2-5, with D perhaps matching TRBD2 (5 bases). The CDR3 runs to 13 residues. Germline values: CDR1 SGHTA, CDR2 FQGNSA. The V and J ends lost 5 bases and 3 bases respectively, with 10 bases between them. The chain's CDR3 is CASSREREETQYF. The CDR3 DNA reads as TGTGCCAGCAGCAGGGAGAGGGAAGAGACCCAGTACTTC.

There are a few counts of this clonotype. The gene calls are TRBV4-1 and TRBJ2-7; 12 positions agree with TRBD2. The germline CDR1 and CDR2 sequences are MGHRA and YSYEKL. The CDR3 sequence is 17 residues long. V shed 4 bases and J 2 bases; nucleotides not matched to a gene: 9. The CDR3 loop reads CASSPQSLAGGAYEQYF. The CDR3 region has the DNA TGCGCCAGCAGCCCCCAGAGTCTAGCGGGGGGGGCCTACGAGCAGTACTTC.

This clonotype was counted many times. J is TRBJ2-1 and V is TRBV7-2, with D possibly matching TRBD2 (6 bases). The CDR3 spans 18 residues. Germline CDR1 SGHTA, CDR2 FQGNSA. Trimming cost V 6 bases and J 2 bases, with 23 bases left between them. The CDR3 DNA is TGTGCCAGCAGTTACTCCGGGTCGGTAATAGCGGCCTACAATGAGCAGTTCTTC. As protein: CASSYSGSVIAAYNEQFF.

This clonotype was counted between two and nine times. This chain connects TRBV11-2 to TRBJ2-3; D not certain. The length of the CDR3 is 14 residues. V dropped 5 bases and J dropped 1 base, with 10 bases sitting between them. CDR1 and CDR2 from the germline V gene are SGHAT and FQNNGV. The CDR3 loop reads CASSLAMGTDTQYF. CDR3 DNA sequence: TGTGCCAGCAGCCTCGCCATGGGCACAGATACGCAGTATTTT.

This clonotype came up many times. V gene TRBV7-2 combines with J gene TRBJ2-7; 11 nucleotides line up with TRBD1. Trimming at V came to 3 bases and at J to 4 bases, leaving 11 bases not matched to a gene. This CDR3 is built from 17 residues. Germline V gives CDR1 SGHTA, CDR2 FQGNSA. Here the CDR3 DNA reads TGTGCCAGCAGCTTGGGGGCCGCCGGGACAGGGGGGTACGAGCAGTACTTC. It yields the protein CASSLGAAGTGGYEQYF.

This clonotype turned up a few times. The CDR3 ends on some other residue instead of the conserved phenylalanine or tryptophan, so this is likely a read error. The J gene is TRBJ1-2, the V gene TRBV7-2, with TRBD1 identical over 8 bases. The V gene end was trimmed by 6 bases and the J gene end by 4 bases; junction bases not matched to a gene: 7. Per germline, CDR1 SGHTA and CDR2 FQGNSA. There are 14 residues in the CDR3. The CDR3 DNA reads as TGTGCCAGCAGTCCCGGGACAGGTGCCTATGGCTACACCTCC. This encodes CASSPGTGAYGYTS.

In its sample, this clonotype was seen many times. The chain links TRBV29-1 to TRBJ1-1; D call uncertain. The CDR3 runs to 12 residues. The germline gives CDR1 SQVTM, CDR2 ANQGSEA. Trimming removed 2 bases from V and 0 bases from J, with 4 bases in between. The CDR3 sequence: CSVESMNTEAFF. CDR3 DNA: TGCAGCGTTGAAAGCATGAACACTGAAGCTTTCTTT. Complete variable domain (other parts from reference TRBV29-1 and TRBJ1-1): SAVISQKPSRDICQRGTSLTIQCQVDSQVTMMFWYRQQPGQSLTLIATANQGSEATYESGFVIDKFPISRPNLTFSTLTVSNMSPEDSSIYLCSVESMNTEAFFGQGTRLTVV.

This clonotype has at least ten counts. V and J are TRBV14 and TRBJ2-1; D unresolved. V was pared by 4 bases and J by 9 bases, with 7 bases between. This CDR3 has 11 residues. CDR1 and CDR2 from the germline V gene are SGHDN and FVKESK. The CDR3 DNA sequence: TGTGCCAGCAGCCGCTCTCGTGAGCAGTTCTTC. Translation gives CASSRSREQFF.

This clonotype was recorded many times. This rearrangement joins TRBV29-1 to TRBJ2-3; D is unresolved. The V and J ends lost 7 bases and 1 base respectively, with 6 bases between them. CDR1 and CDR2 from the germline V gene are SQVTM and ANQGSEA. The CDR3 has 11 residues. CDR3 protein: CSAQGTDTQYF. The CDR3 bases are TGCAGCGCTCAGGGCACAGATACGCAGTATTTT.

The sample holds a few counts of this clonotype. The rearrangement uses TRBV5-1 and TRBJ2-7; D ambiguous. Deletions cut 2 bases from V and 2 bases from J, with 11 bases between. The CDR3 covers 14 residues. The germline V gene encodes CDR1 SGHRS and CDR2 YFSETQ. This chain's CDR3 is CASSFRTETYEQYF. The CDR3 coding sequence is TGCGCCAGCAGCTTTAGGACGGAGACCTACGAGCAGTACTTC.

There are many counts of this clonotype. V is TRBV23-1 and J is TRBJ2-7; 9 nucleotides line up with TRBD2. TRBV23-1 is classed as an ORF, of uncertain function. This CDR3 region has 13 residues. V was pared by 7 bases and J by 4 bases, with 5 bases of the junction left unmatched. The CDR3 DNA follows: TGCGCCAGCATTGCGGGGGGGATGTACGAGCAGTACTTC. This sequence encodes CASIAGGMYEQYF.

Many counts were recorded for this clonotype. This chain links TRBV27 with TRBJ2-7; a weak D match, TRBD1 (6 bases). The CDR3 has 15 residues. Germline V CDR1 and CDR2: MNHEY, SMNVEV (reference sequence). V was cut by 4 bases and J by 1 base, with 14 bases left in between. DNA for the CDR3: TGTGCCAGCAGTTCCACAGGGACGGGGTCCTACGAGCAGTACTTC. Amino acids: CASSSTGTGSYEQYF.

The rearrangement uses TRBV13 and TRBJ1-2; the D is unclear. The CDR3 consists of 12 residues. CDR1 and CDR2 (germline): PRHDT, FYEKMQ (reference sequence). With 7 bases removed from V and 1 base from J, the gap between germline ends came to 7 bases. In DNA, the CDR3 is TGTGCCAGCACCATAAGTAACTATGGCTACACCTTC. Its protein product is CASTISNYGYTF.

Concerning this clonotype itself: Possible read error: a much larger clone is one base away. This chain connects TRBV7-9 to TRBJ2-7; 7 bases align to TRBD1. In germline, CDR1 is SEHNR, CDR2 FQNEAQ (reference sequence). The CDR3 consists of 15 residues. CDR3 in amino acids: CASSLTPGTEYGQYF. CDR3 sequence (DNA): TGTGCCAGCTCTTTGACGCCCGGGACAGAATACGGGCAGTACTTC.

This clonotype was observed a few times. V and J are TRBV10-3 and TRBJ2-7, with 11 bases that match TRBD1. The germline CDR1 and CDR2 sequences are ENHRY and SYGVKD. The CDR3 loop spans 14 amino acids. V lost 6 bases to trimming and J lost 9 bases; unmatched junction nucleotides: 10. CDR3 DNA: TGTGCCATCAGGCCGGGACAGGGGGACGTTTGGCAGTACTTC. It codes for CAIRPGQGDVWQYF.

Concerning this clonotype itself: This could be a read error, since a much larger clone is one nucleotide away. V is TRBV6-1 and J is TRBJ2-3; TRBD1 or TRBD2 may be the D gene (5 bases each). This CDR3 spans 16 amino acids. The germline CDR1 and CDR2 sequences are MNHNS and SASEGT. In DNA form, the CDR3 reads TGTGCCAGCGGTGAAGGGGACGCAACTAGCACAGATACGCAGTATTTT. Residues: CASGEGDATSTDTQYF.

This clonotype was counted at least ten times. J is TRBJ2-6 and V is TRBV27; D perhaps matches TRBD1 (6 bases). The CDR3 is made up of 18 amino acids. V lost 1 base and J 4 bases, leaving 17 bases between the germline ends. Per germline, CDR1 MNHEY and CDR2 SMNVEV (reference sequence). CDR3 nucleotide sequence: TGTGCCAGCAGTTTATACCCCCGAAGGGGGTCCGGGGCCAACGTCCTGACTTTC. It specifies CASSLYPRRGSGANVLTF.

This clonotype showed up many times. DNA for the CDR3: TGTGCCAGCAGCTTTTCCGCCGTTAGCGGGGTAATCGGGGAGCTGTTTTTT. It translates to CASSFSAVSGVIGELFF. The gene calls are TRBV11-2 and TRBJ2-2; 8 nucleotides match TRBD2. CDR1 and CDR2 (germline): SGHAT, FQNNGV. After removal of 3 bases from V and 7 bases from J, the junction contained 13 bases not matched to a gene. This CDR3 is built from 17 residues. Filled out from reference TRBV11-2 and TRBJ2-2, the complete variable domain reads EAGVAQSPRYKIIEKRQSVAFWCNPISGHATLYWYQQILGQGPKLLIQFQNNGVVDDSQLPKDRFSAERLKGVDSTLKIQPAKLEDSAVYLCASSFSAVSGVIGELFFGEGSRLTVL.

Remarks on this clonotype: A clone one base away is much larger, so this may be a read error. The chain couples TRBV7-2 to TRBJ2-1, with TRBD2 identical over 12 bases. Germline V gene sequence: CDR1 SGHTA, CDR2 FQGNSA. This CDR3 has 19 residues. V lost 4 bases and J lost 3; bases outside the gene matches: 13. This CDR3 reads CASSSGLAGSPSYYNEQFF. CDR3 nucleotide sequence: TGTGCCAGCAGCTCCGGACTAGCGGGATCGCCCTCCTACTACAATGAGCAGTTCTTC.

This clonotype was observed many times. The rearrangement uses TRBV4-3 and TRBJ1-1; no reliable D call. Germline CDR1 LGHNA, CDR2 YSLEER. The CDR3 totals 14 residues. V shed 0 bases and J shed 1 base, with 6 bases lying between them. The DNA for the CDR3 is TGCGCCAGCAGCCAAGAATGGGGGAACACTGAAGCTTTCTTT. Its translation is CASSQEWGNTEAFF.

This clonotype came up many times. The V and J genes are TRBV4-1 and TRBJ2-3; tentatively, D is TRBD2 (5 bases). The V end lost 3 bases, the J end lost 3 bases, and 16 bases lay between the germline ends. The CDR3 extends over 16 amino acids. From germline, CDR1 is MGHRA and CDR2 YSYEKL. This CDR3 is CASSQAALGSTDTQYF. The DNA of the CDR3 is TGCGCCAGCAGCCAGGCAGCTCTTGGGAGTACAGATACGCAGTATTTT.

This clonotype has ten or more counts. This chain connects TRBV7-6 to TRBJ1-5; no clear D. The germline V and J ends were trimmed by 3 bases and 4 bases, with 7 bases remaining between them. Germline-derived CDR1 and CDR2 are SGHVS and FNYEAQ. The CDR3 consists of 13 residues. CDR3 bases: TGTGCCAGCAGCTTCGGGCGAAATCAGCCCCAGCATTTT. This gives the protein CASSFGRNQPQHF.